This T cell receptor (beta chain) was obtained from a study of immune cell composition in non-small cell lung cancer. Whole-study context: Histologic subtype was mainly adenocarcinoma or squamous cell carcinoma. General observations from the study: Smoking pack-years did not significantly correlate with tumour TCR-beta clonality. Adenocarcinomas with higher top tumour-associated clone frequency had more reactive TILs.

The normal lung sample lay at least 3 cm, and maximally far, from the tumour. Template was genomic DNA from frozen, unsorted single-cell suspensions. Germline V gene data show CDR1 as MDHEN and CDR2 as SYDVKM. V was trimmed by 8 bases and J by 3 bases, leaving 11 bases between them. The CDR3 runs 13 residues. Profiling relied on immunoSEQ multiplex PCR, and the TCRdb table lists in-frame clones only, not all of them. The sample includes 7,500 to 9,000 clones, roughly 80% seen only once; the top ten take more than 10%. A note on this clone: The antigen remains unidentified.

This sequence was found in a human donor with non-small cell lung cancer. Material for sequencing was non-adjacent lung tissue. The rearrangement uses TRBV28 and TRBJ1-5; D may be TRBD1 (6 bases). Here the CDR3 DNA reads TGTGCCAGCCTTACAGGGTACAATCAGCCCCAGCATTTT. The encoded protein is CASLTGYNQPQHF.